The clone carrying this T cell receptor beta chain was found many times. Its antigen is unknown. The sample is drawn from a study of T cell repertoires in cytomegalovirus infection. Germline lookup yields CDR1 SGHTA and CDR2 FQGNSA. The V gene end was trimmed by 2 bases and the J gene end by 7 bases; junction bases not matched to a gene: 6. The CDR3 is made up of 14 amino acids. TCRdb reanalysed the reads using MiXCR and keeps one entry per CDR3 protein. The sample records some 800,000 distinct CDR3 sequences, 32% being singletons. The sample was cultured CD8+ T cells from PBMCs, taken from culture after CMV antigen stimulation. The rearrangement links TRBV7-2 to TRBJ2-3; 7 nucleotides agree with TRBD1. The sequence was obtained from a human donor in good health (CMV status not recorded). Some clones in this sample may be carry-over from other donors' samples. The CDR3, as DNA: TGTGCCAGCAGCTTAAACAGGGGAAATAATACGCAGTATTTT. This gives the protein CASSLNRGNNTQYF.